This T cell receptor beta chain was captured by sequencing in a study of radiotherapy plus CTLA-4 blockade in lung cancer. Study-wide results and limits: Blood saw expansion of tumor-derived TCR clones after radiotherapy plus ipilimumab.

Chemo-refractory metastatic non-small-cell lung cancer patients underwent focal radiation alongside CTLA-4 blockade with ipilimumab. This clone showed up just once. Its antigen is unknown. The protocol was immunoSEQ multiplex PCR, while the TCRdb copy is restricted to in-frame clones and leaves out a portion. The data contain 35,000 to 40,000 clones, approximately 86% of them seen just once; the ten biggest clones take up 22%. CDR1 is MNHEY and CDR2 is SMNVEV in the germline V gene (reference sequence). Trimming removed 6 bases at V and 2 bases at J, with 11 bases between. The CDR3 spans 13 residues. This chain joins TRBV27 and TRBJ2-7, with D perhaps TRBD2 (5 bases). The source is a human donor with non-small cell lung cancer whose response to radiotherapy plus ipilimumab could not be evaluated. Sample: peripheral blood, taken from a patient treated with radiotherapy plus ipilimumab. CDR3 DNA sequence: TGTGCCAGCAGCTACGGGGTACCCTACGAGCAGTACTTC. It specifies CASSYGVPYEQYF.